This T cell receptor (beta chain) originates from a study of blood T cell repertoires in COVID-19. Study context: Specimens from acute and convalescent COVID-19 originated in the United States, Italy and Spain. Sources were T cells, B-cell-depleted T cells, or PBMCs; the material itself was cDNA or gDNA.

Per the original methods: Amplification from reference gene primers served as the basis for estimated nucleated cell counts. The data were produced by immunoSEQ multiplex PCR, yet TCRdb's version contains in-frame clones alone and is incomplete. Clone size and the V and J calls come from that table; the DNA yielded D and trimming. The sample holds approximately 120,000 clones, 70% to 90% seen once. The J segment lost 10 bases and the V segment lost 8 bases, leaving 5 bases of the junction unmatched. This CDR3 region has 12 residues. Germline CDR1 is SGHAT and CDR2 is FQNNGV. The chain couples TRBV11-2 to TRBJ1-6; the match to TRBD1 covers 7 bases. The receptor's source is a woman aged 55-70 years with acute or convalescent COVID-19. Sequenced sample: peripheral blood. CDR3 loop: CASAGGKSPLHF. The DNA of the CDR3 is TGTGCCAGCGCAGGGGGAAAATCACCCCTCCACTTT.